One T cell receptor (beta chain) is described in this entry. The sample belongs to a study of blood T cell repertoires in COVID-19. Authors' methods: Cell counts per sample came from amplifying reference gene primers. Method: immunoSEQ multiplex PCR; TCRdb's copy keeps in-frame clones and lacks some. That table gives V, J and clone size, and the DNA gave D and trimming. In the table there are fewer than 250,000 clones, roughly four fifths of which are singletons. Trimming took 0 bases from V and 1 from J, leaving 6 bases between them. The CDR3 extends over 14 amino acids. Germline V lookup: CDR1 MNHNY, CDR2 SVGAGI (reference sequence).

The sequence derives from a woman at least 80 years old with acute or convalescent COVID-19. The sequencing sample was made of peripheral blood. The genes are TRBV6-6 and TRBJ1-1; a weak D match, TRBD1 (6 bases). The CDR3 is CASSYSGANTEAFF. DNA of the CDR3: TGTGCCAGCAGTTACTCGGGGGCGAACACTGAAGCTTTCTTT.